The next 32 T cell receptor beta chains were all read from a single sample in a study of T-cell memory formation after mild COVID-19. TCRdb used MiXCR to reprocess the 5' RACE reads, holding one entry per CDR3 protein. The repertoire has around 200,000 distinct CDR3 sequences, about 27% of them found once; the top ten carry roughly an eighth. Sequencing was done on a sample of PBMCs or a T cell subset sorted from them (not recorded which). Every receptor here comes from an adult woman who had mild COVID-19 (a few samples of this study predate the infection). Cell type and time point are not known.

Only a few counts were recorded for this clonotype. This chain links TRBV5-1 with TRBJ2-6; 7 bases agree with TRBD1. The CDR3 totals 17 residues. Germline trimming cut 4 bases from V and 0 bases from J; bases unmatched to any gene: 7. CDR1 SGHRS and CDR2 YFSETQ come from the germline V gene. The CDR3 DNA reads as TGCGCCAGCAGCCCAGGGACAGTTCTCTCTGGGGCCAACGTCCTGACTTTC. Encoded protein: CASSPGTVLSGANVLTF. Combining the CDR3 with reference TRBV5-1 and TRBJ2-6 gives the whole variable domain KAGVTQTPRYLIKTRGQQVTLSCSPISGHRSVSWYQQTPGQGLQFLFEYFSETQRNKGNFPGRFSGRQFSNSRSEMNVSTLELGDSALYLCASSPGTVLSGANVLTFGAGSRLTVL.

Of note for this clonotype: At one end, the junction sequence differs from germline, possibly due to a read error. This chain links TRBV7-7 with TRBJ2-1; 7 nucleotides match TRBD1. The CDR3 contains 13 residues. Germline-derived CDR1 and CDR2 are SSHAT and FNYEAQ (reference sequence). CDR3 sequence reads: CASSPRRGHEQFF. DNA of the CDR3: TGTGCTAGCAGCCCCCGTAGGGGGCATGAGCAGTTCTTC.

The V and J genes are TRBV7-8 and TRBJ1-6; 8 bases line up with TRBD1. This CDR3 is 16 amino acids long. The germline V gene encodes CDR1 SGHVS and CDR2 FQNEAQ. J gave up 10 bases and V 5 bases, and 13 bases lay outside the gene matches. The CDR3 loop is CASSAQGAGNYSPLHF. CDR3 DNA: TGTGCCAGCAGCGCTCAGGGGGCGGGTAATTACTCACCCCTCCACTTT.

The V and J genes are TRBV19 and TRBJ1-1, with 8 bases identical to TRBD1. Germline V lookup: CDR1 LNHDA, CDR2 SQIVND (reference sequence). The CDR3 is 16 amino acids. V lost 3 bases to trimming and J lost 2 bases; unmatched junction nucleotides: 8. The CDR3 region is CASSMMAGGGNTEAFF. The CDR3 DNA follows: TGTGCCAGTAGTATGATGGCAGGGGGCGGAAACACTGAAGCTTTCTTT.

In its sample, this clonotype was seen a few times. V gene TRBV29-1 combines with J gene TRBJ2-1, with 7 bases that match TRBD1. This CDR3 comprises 14 residues. V trimming: 7 bases; J trimming: 2 bases; junction bases outside the gene matches: 8. Germline lookup yields CDR1 SQVTM and CDR2 ANQGSEA. CDR3: CSARQGRTYNEQFF. Here the CDR3 DNA reads TGCAGCGCCAGACAGGGTAGAACCTACAATGAGCAGTTCTTC.

This clonotype has only a few counts. The V and J genes are TRBV5-1 and TRBJ2-1; no firm D call. Germline V gene data show CDR1 as SGHRS and CDR2 as YFSETQ. V lost 0 bases, J lost 1 base, and 8 bases lay in between. The CDR3 has 15 residues. CDR3 DNA sequence: TGCGCCAGCAGCTTGGTGCCAGGTTCCTACAATGAGCAGTTCTTC. It encodes CASSLVPGSYNEQFF.

A few counts support this clonotype. The gene calls are TRBV30 and TRBJ2-7; possibly TRBD2 for D (6 bases). Germline CDR1 and CDR2: GTSNPN and SVGIG (reference sequence). Trimming removed 6 bases from V and 0 bases from J, with 15 bases in between. This CDR3 is built from 14 residues. CDR3 in amino acids: CACNSPSVSYEQYF. In DNA form, the CDR3 reads TGTGCCTGTAATTCCCCTAGCGTCTCCTACGAGCAGTACTTC.

This clonotype has only a few counts. This sequence joins TRBV5-1 and TRBJ1-1; no firm D call. Deletions cut 1 base from V and 4 bases from J, with 11 bases between. The CDR3 is 14 amino acids. CDR1 SGHRS and CDR2 YFSETQ come from the germline V gene. The CDR3 coding sequence is TGCGCCAGCAGCTTGACAAGACCGGGCACTGAAGCTTTCTTT. Translation: CASSLTRPGTEAFF.

There are a few counts of this clonotype. The genes are TRBV11-1 and TRBJ2-7; 7 bases are a match to TRBD2. The CDR3 runs to 14 residues. CDR1 and CDR2 (germline): SGHAT, FQDESV (reference sequence). V trimming: 3 bases; J trimming: 0 bases; junction bases outside the gene matches: 2. CDR3 coding DNA: TGTGCCAGCAGCTTGCGGGAGCGCTCCTACGAGCAGTACTTC. This gives the protein CASSLRERSYEQYF.

This clonotype showed up just a few times. V and J are TRBV7-9 and TRBJ1-2; D ambiguous. This CDR3 is built from 15 residues. Trimming left V 1 base short and J 1 base short, with 10 bases between. Germline V gives CDR1 SEHNR, CDR2 FQNEAQ (reference sequence). CDR3 coding DNA: TGTGCCAGCAGCTTAGTGGTGGCCAGTAACTATGGCTACACCTTC. Amino acids: CASSLVVASNYGYTF. The full variable domain, in which reference TRBV7-9 and TRBJ1-2 provide the parts outside the CDR3, is DTGVSQNPRHKITKRGQNVTFRCDPISEHNRLYWYRQTLGQGPEFLTYFQNEAQLEKSRLLSDRFSAERPKGSFSTLEIQRTEQGDSAMYLCASSLVVASNYGYTFGSGTRLTVV.

The genes are TRBV5-1 and TRBJ2-5, with D possibly TRBD2 on 5 matching bases. CDR1 is SGHRS and CDR2 is YFSETQ in the germline V gene. Trimming took 4 bases from V and 5 from J, leaving 12 bases between them. The CDR3 extends over 13 amino acids. CDR3 sequence (DNA): TGCGCCAGCAGCCCGAGGGCATCTGAGACCCAGTACTTC. This gives the protein CASSPRASETQYF.

This clonotype was seen more than once but under ten times. The CDR3 DNA reads TGTGCAAGTCGCTTAGCGCGAGTTGGTTCTGAAGCTTTCTTT. Translating it yields CASRLARVGSEAFF. J is TRBJ1-1 and V is TRBV12-2. TRBV12-2 is annotated as a pseudogene. The CDR3 consists of 14 residues.

This clonotype was picked up a small number of times. The chain has TRBV7-9 and TRBJ1-2; 7 bases fit TRBD1. The length of the CDR3 is 15 residues. The V gene end was trimmed by 5 bases and the J gene end by 2 bases; junction bases not matched to a gene: 8. The germline CDR1 and CDR2 sequences are SEHNR and FQNEAQ (reference sequence). Here the CDR3 DNA reads TGTGCCAGCAGCCACAGTGGGGGACAGAACTATGGCTACACCTTC. This sequence encodes CASSHSGGQNYGYTF.

The chain employs TRBV10-2 and TRBJ2-7, with 10 bases aligning to TRBD1. Trimming removed 10 bases from V and 4 bases from J; junction bases left unmatched: 7. The CDR3 is 13 residues long. From germline, CDR1 is WSHSY and CDR2 SAAADI. DNA for the CDR3: TGCGCCACCCGCGGACAGGGGGGATACGAGCAGTACTTC. Translation: CATRGQGGYEQYF.

V gene TRBV6-4 combines with J gene TRBJ1-2; D might be TRBD1 (5 bases). The germline V gene has CDR1 MRHNA and CDR2 SNTAGT. V dropped 4 bases and J dropped 7 bases, with 25 bases sitting between them. The CDR3 covers 17 residues. The CDR3 region has the DNA TGTGCCAGCAGTGTACAAGCAACGACAGAAGGACCTGGTGGCTACACCTTC. This encodes CASSVQATTEGPGGYTF.

V usage is TRBV7-3 and J usage is TRBJ2-5, with no clear D. Trimming cost V 5 bases and J 5 bases, with 9 bases left between them. CDR1 is SGHTA, CDR2 FQGTGA, per germline. The CDR3 has 12 residues. This CDR3 is CASSPTLETQYF. Here the CDR3 DNA reads TGTGCCAGCAGCCCGACCCTCGAGACCCAGTACTTC.

This rearrangement joins TRBV6-5 to TRBJ2-7, with a possible D match to TRBD2 (6 bases). The length of the CDR3 is 16 residues. Trimming took off 4 bases at V and 0 bases at J, with 16 bases between the two ends. CDR1 is MNHEY, CDR2 SVGAGI, per germline. CDR3 coding DNA: TGTGCCAGCAGTTTCCAAGGGGTGGGGGGCTCCTACGAGCAGTACTTC. Its translation is CASSFQGVGGSYEQYF.

This clonotype turned up a few times. The chain carries TRBV25-1 and TRBJ1-5, with D possibly being TRBD1 (6 bases). The germline V and J ends were trimmed by 4 bases and 1 base, with 8 bases remaining between them. This CDR3 region has 14 residues. Per the germline V gene, CDR1 is MGHDK and CDR2 is SYGVNS. CDR3 nucleotides: TGTGCCAGCAGTGTAACAGGGAGCAATCAGCCCCAGCATTTT. Its translation is CASSVTGSNQPQHF.

This chain connects TRBV12-3 or TRBV12-4 to TRBJ2-7, with D unresolved. The CDR3 has 13 residues. V shed 5 bases and J shed 2 bases, with 10 bases lying between them. CDR3 coding DNA: TGTGCCAGCAGTGCCCAGGATCCCTACGAGCAGTACTTC. Translating gives CASSAQDPYEQYF.

This chain links TRBV6-5 with TRBJ1-5, with D perhaps matching TRBD1 (5 bases). The ends were cut back, 6 bases at V and 4 bases at J, with 7 bases in the middle. Germline V gene data show CDR1 as MNHEY and CDR2 as SVGAGI. CDR3 length: 12 amino acids. CDR3: CASRGPNQPQHF. DNA of the CDR3: TGTGCCAGCAGGGGACCGAATCAGCCCCAGCATTTT.

The CDR3 protein is CASSLAGQGSTGELFF. The CDR3 DNA is TGCGCCAGCAGCTTGGCAGGACAGGGATCCACCGGGGAGCTGTTTTTT. The J gene is TRBJ2-2, the V gene TRBV5-1; 8 nucleotides agree with TRBD1. With 0 bases clipped from V and 4 bases from J, the junction kept 5 bases outside the gene matches. Per the germline V gene, CDR1 is SGHRS and CDR2 is YFSETQ. CDR3 length equals 16 residues.

This clonotype was counted a few times. Germline is not matched at one junction end, which may reflect a read error. The V and J genes are TRBV7-7 and TRBJ2-5; D unclear. The CDR3 contains 13 residues. Germline assignment: CDR1 SSHAT and CDR2 FNYEAQ (reference sequence). The CDR3 loop reads CASSLDPEETQYF. CDR3 in DNA: TGTGCTAGCAGCTTAGACCCAGAAGAGACCCAGTACTTC.

This clonotype was seen more than once but under ten times. This chain connects TRBV2 to TRBJ1-6; D not certain. In germline, CDR1 is SNHLY, CDR2 FYNNEI. The CDR3 sequence is 15 residues long. V shed 6 bases and J shed 8 bases, with 17 bases lying between them. The DNA for the CDR3 is TGTGCCAGCAGCCCCGGGTTAGCGCTTGATTCACCCCTCCACTTT. As protein: CASSPGLALDSPLHF.

This clonotype was observed a single time. The gene calls are TRBV30 and TRBJ2-7; 9 bases line up with TRBD2. There are 15 residues in the CDR3. Germline CDR1 and CDR2: GTSNPN and SVGIG (reference sequence). The J segment lost 1 base and the V segment lost 5 bases, leaving 9 bases of the junction unmatched. In DNA, the CDR3 is TGTGCCTGGGGGCGGGGGGGCAAGGCATCCTACGAGCAGTACTTC. Translating it yields CAWGRGGKASYEQYF.

The chain employs TRBV28 and TRBJ2-7; a possible D gene is TRBD1 (5 bases). Germline assignment: CDR1 MDHEN and CDR2 SYDVKM. This CDR3 is built from 15 residues. Between the trimmed V and J ends, which lost 2 bases and 0 bases, there was a span of 11 bases. This CDR3 is CASSLGADGSYEQYF. The CDR3 nucleotides read TGTGCCAGCAGTTTAGGGGCAGACGGCTCCTACGAGCAGTACTTC.

V is TRBV7-2 and J is TRBJ2-2; D call uncertain. The germline CDR1 and CDR2 sequences are SGHTA and FQGNSA. This CDR3 is built from 16 residues. V lost 1 base, J lost 0 bases, and 9 bases lay in between. CDR3 protein: CASSLVGQPNTGELFF. The DNA of the CDR3 is TGTGCCAGCAGCTTAGTAGGGCAGCCGAACACCGGGGAGCTGTTTTTT.

The rearrangement links TRBV9 to TRBJ1-1; D not resolved. CDR3 length equals 15 residues. Germline V gene lookup returns CDR1 SGDLS and CDR2 YYNGEE. Trimming left V 0 bases short and J 3 bases short, with 12 bases between. CDR3 bases: TGTGCCAGCAGCGTAGGGGTGGTGAGGGACACTGAAGCTTTCTTT. It yields the protein CASSVGVVRDTEAFF.

The rearrangement uses TRBV24-1 and TRBJ2-2, with a weak D call TRBD2 (6 bases). The germline V gene encodes CDR1 KGHDR and CDR2 SFDVKD. The CDR3 runs to 12 residues. CDR3: CCSGPNTGELFF. DNA for the CDR3: TGTTGTAGCGGACCGAACACCGGGGAGCTGTTTTTT.

This clonotype was picked up one time. This chain uses TRBV3-1 with TRBJ1-5; TRBD1 matches at 7 bases. Germline V CDR1 and CDR2: LGHDT, YNNKEL (reference sequence). This CDR3 is 12 amino acids long. Trimming cost V 3 bases and J 13 bases; bases outside gene matches: 6. The CDR3 spells CASSQEQGSQHF. The CDR3 nucleotides are TGTGCCAGCAGCCAGGAACAGGGGTCTCAGCATTTT.

This clonotype has just a few counts. The chain employs TRBV12-3 or TRBV12-4 and TRBJ1-5, with D uncertain. Trimming pared 8 bases from V and 0 bases from J, leaving 11 bases between. This CDR3 comprises 14 residues. The CDR3 region is CASALSNSNQPQHF. CDR3 bases: TGTGCCAGCGCCCTATCGAATAGCAATCAGCCCCAGCATTTT.

In its sample, this clonotype was seen once. The chain employs TRBV7-3 and TRBJ2-7; D gene uncertain. The germline V gene has CDR1 SGHTA and CDR2 FQGTGA. CDR3 length: 13 residues. V gave up 0 bases and J gave up 4 bases, with 7 bases separating them. The CDR3 sequence is CASSLTPVYEQYF. The CDR3 DNA is TGTGCCAGCAGCTTAACCCCGGTTTACGAGCAGTACTTC. Filled out from reference TRBV7-3 and TRBJ2-7, the complete variable domain reads GAGVSQTPSNKVTEKGKYVELRCDPISGHTALYWYRQSLGQGPEFLIYFQGTGAADDSGLPNDRFFAVRPEGSVSTLKIQRTERGDSAVYLCASSLTPVYEQYFGPGTRLTVT.

This clonotype was seen more than once but under ten times. The V gene is TRBV7-8, the J gene TRBJ1-1; D gene unclear. The CDR3 covers 16 residues. Germline V gene lookup returns CDR1 SGHVS and CDR2 FQNEAQ. Trimming shortened V by 4 bases and J by 0 bases, and 15 bases separated the two germline ends. The CDR3 DNA sequence: TGTGCCAGCAGCTCCCACCCCACCAAGCTGAACACTGAAGCTTTCTTT. Its protein is CASSSHPTKLNTEAFF.